The sequence of this TCR beta chain was determined in a study of T cells after somatic rescue of genetic block (TCRdb year 2020). For the wider study: The study assessed how robust, over the long term, a T-cell system was when the system had developed through somatic rescue of a genetic block in T-cell development.

Between the V and J ends, shortened by 6 bases and 8 bases respectively, the junction contains 15 bases. The CDR3 sequence holds 14 residues, the cysteine and phenylalanine included. Only CDR3 DNA remains: 42 bases, in frame from the first base. CDR1 SGDLS and CDR2 YYNGEE are derived from the germline V gene. Regarding this clone: Its antigen is still unknown. No clone much larger than this one lies a single base away; base qualities are absent.

The library was produced with the immunoSEQ multiplex PCR assay. TCRdb mirrors the immuneACCESS table, restricted to in-frame sequences. Some clones are absent from its copies; in checked studies, under half trace to an unresolved V gene, and the reason for the others is unknown. A total of roughly 110,000 clones appear in this sample, 85% to 95% of them only once. Approximately 1.5% of the sample is in the top ten clones. Sequencing was performed on peripheral blood mononuclear cells (PBMCs). The sequence was obtained from a young woman. The chain joins TRBV9 to TRBJ1-6; matching of 5 bases hints at TRBD1 as the D gene. The CDR3 protein is CASNPGPLDSPLHF. The DNA is TGTGCCAGCAATCCAGGGCCCCTAGATTCACCCCTCCACTTT.